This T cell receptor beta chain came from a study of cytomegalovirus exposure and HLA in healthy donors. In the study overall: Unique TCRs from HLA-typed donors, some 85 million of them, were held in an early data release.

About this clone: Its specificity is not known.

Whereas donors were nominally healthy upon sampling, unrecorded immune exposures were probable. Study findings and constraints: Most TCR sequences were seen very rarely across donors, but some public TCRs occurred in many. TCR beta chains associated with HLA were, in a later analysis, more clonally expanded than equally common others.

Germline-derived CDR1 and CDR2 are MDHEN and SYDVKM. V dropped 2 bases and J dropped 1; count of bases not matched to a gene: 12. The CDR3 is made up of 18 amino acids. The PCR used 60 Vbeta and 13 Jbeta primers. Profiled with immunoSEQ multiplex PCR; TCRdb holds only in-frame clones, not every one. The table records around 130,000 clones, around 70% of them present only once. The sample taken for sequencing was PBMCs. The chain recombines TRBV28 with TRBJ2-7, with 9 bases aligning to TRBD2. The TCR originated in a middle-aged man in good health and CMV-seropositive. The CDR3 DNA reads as TGTGCCAGCAGTTTAGGGAATTTAGCGGGAGTGAGTTCCTACGAGCAGTACTTC. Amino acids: CASSLGNLAGVSSYEQYF. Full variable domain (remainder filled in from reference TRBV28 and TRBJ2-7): DVKVTQSSRYLVKRTGEKVFLECVQDMDHENMFWYRQDPGLGLRLIYFSYDVKMKEKGDIPEGYSVSREKKERFSLILESASTNQTSMYLCASSLGNLAGVSSYEQYFGPGTRLTVT.